This T cell receptor beta chain appears in the sequencing data of a study of blood T cells in healthy people across ages. The CDR3 loop spans 16 amino acids. V was cut by 5 bases and J by 0 bases, with 14 bases left in between. CDR1 and CDR2 (germline): MNHEY, SVGAGI. A second roughly 7 to 12 cycle PCR used barcoded and J-beta primers. A single record per CDR3 protein comes from TCRdb applying MiXCR to the 5' RACE reads. This sample carries about 720,000 distinct CDR3 sequences, around a fifth of them seen once, and the ten largest clones take roughly 22%. This clonotype was seen a few times. The clonotype was recovered from a man between 65 and 85 years old in good health. The J gene is TRBJ1-5, the V gene TRBV6-5; D unresolved. The sequenced sample was blood. The CDR3 sequence is CASSIRGLNSNQPQHF. The CDR3, as DNA: TGTGCCAGCAGTATTAGAGGGTTGAATAGCAATCAGCCCCAGCATTTT.